A selection of T cell receptor beta chains follows, all from one sample in a study of T cell repertoires in cytomegalovirus infection. TCRdb called the reads again in MiXCR, with one record for every CDR3 protein. The data hold roughly 600,000 distinct CDR3 sequences, with 20% to 25% observed a single time. The sample was CD8+ T cells from PBMCs. Source of these receptors: a human donor in good health (CMV status not recorded). Some clones in this sample may be carry-over from other donors' samples. Both conserved end residues are part of each CDR3. Each record gives: V gene, CDR3 protein.

TRBV19 CASSIQGSGNTEAFF
TRBV6-1 CASSQRGGDLTGVALHF
TRBV4-1 CASSQVDRGDYGYTF
TRBV7-9 CASNPTGMDSPLHF
TRBV6-5 CASSYRGAGTYNEQFF
TRBV12-3/TRBV12-4 CASSRDRGREGTDTQYF
TRBV7-9 CASSLARTAQETQYF
TRBV5-6 CASSLRQGYNSPLHF
TRBV7-9 CASSAKVNNEKLFF
TRBV7-8 CASSLLAGGDWGDTQYF
TRBV7-9 CASSFVGAVGEQFF
TRBV19 CASKLTGLFSGANVLTF
TRBV29-1 CSVEAPGTKYNEQFF
TRBV5-6 CASSLDLAVNTEAFF
TRBV24-1 CATSDRSGTLEETQYF
TRBV2 CASSGLAGPIDTDTQYF
TRBV4-1 CASSQVGGDGGELFF
TRBV6-2/TRBV6-3 CASSYSTLDVNSNQPQHF
TRBV27 CASSLSGGLNTEAFF
TRBV20-1 CSARPSDRGLGNEQFF
TRBV19 CASSIWSGGIQETQYF
TRBV29-1 CSVDQGAYSTGELFF
TRBV28 CASSFTPNLYNEQFF
TRBV2 CASSEAVNTILAKNIQYF
TRBV28 CASSFGPVLQHF
TRBV2 CASRQRQNTGELFF
TRBV2 CASSGLAPDGSYNEQFF
TRBV5-5 CASSRVSLGETQYF
TRBV6-6 CASRGRGGGETQYF
TRBV28 CASSLEPAGNTGELFF
TRBV7-8 CASSEGAGEQFF
TRBV7-2 CASSLGQGSEAFF
TRBV23-1 CASSQSGLGFNTEAFF
TRBV27 CASSITGGASYNEQFF
TRBV20-1 CSSWGYSGTPSNSQFF
TRBV5-6 CASSRTGHYGYTF
TRBV2 CASIDSYEQYF
TRBV12-3/TRBV12-4 CASKWQLNTEAFF
TRBV7-8 CASSSRQANTGELFF
TRBV7-9 CASSSTSAGEETQYF
TRBV6-6 CASSDPPDRGRLNEQFF
TRBV12-3/TRBV12-4 CASSFPGLATYNEQFF
TRBV7-2 CASSFRGGANEQYF
TRBV20-1 CSALRKQGSNQPQHF
TRBV28 CASRLHRSGLGLYNSPLHF
TRBV14 CASSQETLQGIMNGAPPYNEQFF
TRBV7-2 CASSSLDRDAEAFF
TRBV6-5 CASRLGAVDTQYF
TRBV20-1 CSASARQGWNQPQHF
TRBV7-3 CASSPRGGFNEQFF
TRBV24-1 CATSVGQRNQPQHF